This T cell receptor beta chain is drawn from a study of OX40 agonist ivuxolimab in advanced cancers. Produced via immunoSEQ multiplex PCR; TCRdb's table is partial and in-frame only. The sample holds more than 25,000 clones, 80% to 90% seen once. CDR3 length equals 15 residues. J lost 2 bases, V lost 3 bases, and 3 bases had no gene match. CDR1 is SEHNR, CDR2 FQNEAQ, per germline (reference sequence). This specimen was CD4+ or CD8+ T cells sorted from blood, taken in a trial of the OX40 agonist ivuxolimab. This chain connects TRBV7-9 to TRBJ2-7; TRBD2 matches 11 bases. This sequence originates from an adult with an advanced solid tumor such as melanoma, head and neck, liver or kidney cancer. The CDR3 is CASSFSSGRPYEQYF. The DNA of the CDR3 is TGTGCCAGCAGCTTTTCTAGCGGGAGGCCCTACGAGCAGTACTTC.